A single sample is the source of the 14 T cell receptor beta chains below, sequenced in a study of T cell changes during pregnancy in multiple sclerosis. TCRdb keeps only in-frame clones here, not all; method: immunoSEQ multiplex PCR. The sample comprises 71,000 or so clones, just over 90% of which are singletons, and approximately 1.1% rests with the top ten. Sequenced here: peripheral blood, sampled in the third trimester of pregnancy. These receptors were obtained from a female donor with multiple sclerosis, enrolled in a pregnancy study.

J is TRBJ1-5 and V is TRBV30; D is unclear. This CDR3 is built from 13 residues. V was pared by 0 bases and J by 6 bases, with 9 bases between. Germline loops: CDR1 GTSNPN, CDR2 SVGIG (reference sequence). CDR3 amino acids: CAWSVEGTQPQHF. CDR3 DNA sequence: TGTGCCTGGAGTGTAGAGGGAACTCAGCCCCAGCATTTT.

The chain employs TRBV2 and TRBJ1-1, with D possibly TRBD1 on 6 matching bases. Germline V gene data show CDR1 as SNHLY and CDR2 as FYNNEI. The CDR3 extends over 17 amino acids. With 1 base removed from V and 5 bases from J, the gap between germline ends came to 20 bases. This chain's CDR3 is CASSEELGGLLSTEAFF. For the CDR3, the DNA is TGTGCCAGCAGTGAAGAGTTGGGGGGGCTGCTGAGTACTGAAGCTTTCTTT.

The CDR3 protein is CASSDRTSGSRNEQFF. CDR3 bases: TGTGCCAGCAGTGATCGTACTAGCGGGAGTCGCAATGAGCAGTTCTTC. V is TRBV2 and J is TRBJ2-1, with TRBD2 matching 11 bases. CDR1 and CDR2 (germline): SNHLY, FYNNEI. This CDR3 region has 16 residues. Trimming at V came to 3 bases and at J to 6 bases, leaving 7 bases not matched to a gene.

V gene TRBV19 combines with J gene TRBJ1-5; D perhaps matches TRBD1 (6 bases). V shed 3 bases and J shed 0 bases, with 12 bases lying between them. Looked up from germline, CDR1 is LNHDA and CDR2 is SQIVND (reference sequence). The CDR3 extends over 16 amino acids. The CDR3 bases are TGTGCCAGTAGTATCGGGTGGACAGCTAGCAATCAGCCCCAGCATTTT. Its protein is CASSIGWTASNQPQHF.

CDR3 amino acids: CASSDGTDYYGYTF. The CDR3 DNA reads TGTGCCAGCAGTGACGGGACAGACTACTATGGCTACACCTTC. V is TRBV28 and J is TRBJ1-2, with 7 nucleotides matching TRBD1. J gave up 3 bases and V 5 bases, and 6 bases lay outside the gene matches. Germline CDR1 is MDHEN and CDR2 is SYDVKM. CDR3 length equals 14 residues.

In the case of this clone: The junction shows a germline mismatch at one end, possibly a read error. Other DNA sequences in the sample encode the same CDR3. V gene TRBV7-2 combines with J gene TRBJ1-2, with D unclear. CDR3 length equals 14 residues. Germline V gives CDR1 SGHTA, CDR2 FQGNSA. The CDR3, as DNA: TGTGCCAGCAGCCTAGCGCGCCATGGCGGGGGCTACACCTTC. This sequence encodes CASSLARHGGGYTF.

This clone has only a few counts. The V call is TRBV27, the J call TRBJ1-3; D unclear. V was shortened by 8 bases and J by 0 bases, with 8 bases between the two germline ends. Germline CDR1 is MNHEY and CDR2 is SMNVEV (reference sequence). This CDR3 spans 13 amino acids. For the CDR3, the DNA is TGTGCCAGCCGCTCAGGCTCTGGAAACACCATATATTTT. This codes for CASRSGSGNTIYF.

The chain combines TRBV9 with TRBJ2-5; 9 nucleotides align to TRBD2. CDR1 is SGDLS, CDR2 YYNGEE, per germline. The length of the CDR3 is 15 residues. After removal of 2 bases from V and 1 base from J, the junction contained 3 bases not matched to a gene. CDR3 sequence reads: CASSVSGSLQETQYF. The CDR3 DNA follows: TGTGCCAGCAGCGTTAGCGGGAGCCTCCAAGAGACCCAGTACTTC.

The J gene is TRBJ2-1, the V gene TRBV10-1; 7 nucleotides line up with TRBD2. V lost 3 bases, J lost 2 bases, and 7 bases stayed unmatched. The CDR3 spans 16 residues. From germline, CDR1 is WNHNN and CDR2 SYGVQD (reference sequence). The CDR3 DNA sequence: TGCGCCAGCAGTGAAGCGGGAACTGCCCCCTACAATGAGCAGTTCTTC. Translating gives CASSEAGTAPYNEQFF.

The chain combines TRBV6-4 with TRBJ1-5, with D maybe TRBD1 (6 bases). Between the trimmed V and J ends, which lost 0 bases and 2 bases, there was a span of 14 bases. This CDR3 is 17 amino acids long. CDR1 is MRHNA, CDR2 SNTAGT, per germline. CDR3: CASSDSLYRTGNQPQHF. CDR3 in DNA: TGTGCCAGCAGTGACTCCCTTTACCGGACAGGCAATCAGCCCCAGCATTTT.

This clone appeared a few times. The chain uses TRBV7-9 and TRBJ1-1, with 9 bases aligning to TRBD1. Germline V gene lookup returns CDR1 SEHNR and CDR2 FQNEAQ (reference sequence). The CDR3 is 15 residues long. Trimming at V came to 5 bases and at J to 5 bases, leaving 9 bases not matched to a gene. The CDR3 region has the DNA TGTGCCAGCAGCCGCGGGACAGGGTTGAGAACTGAAGCTTTCTTT. Protein product: CASSRGTGLRTEAFF.

The chain carries TRBV9 and TRBJ2-7; tentative D call: TRBD1 (7 bases). Trimming took 4 bases from V and 0 from J, leaving 14 bases between them. Germline CDR1 reads SGDLS; CDR2 reads YYNGEE. The CDR3 covers 15 residues. CDR3 residues: CASSFGGDSSYEQYF. The CDR3 DNA sequence: TGTGCCAGCAGCTTCGGAGGGGACAGCTCCTACGAGCAGTACTTC. Based on the CDR3 plus reference TRBV9 and TRBJ2-7, the full variable domain is DSGVTQTPKHLITATGQRVTLRCSPRSGDLSVYWYQQSLDQGLQFLIQYYNGEERAKGNILERFSAQQFPDLHSELNLSSLELGDSALYFCASSFGGDSSYEQYFGPGTRLTVT.

The J gene is TRBJ2-5, the V gene TRBV19, with D unclear. This CDR3 is 15 amino acids long. Germline CDR1 reads LNHDA; CDR2 reads SQIVND (reference sequence). V lost 2 bases and J 4 bases, leaving 14 bases between the germline ends. The CDR3, as DNA: TGTGCCAGTAGTATATTCCCCCCGGGTACAGAGACCCAGTACTTC. As protein: CASSIFPPGTETQYF.

A single count supports this clone. V usage is TRBV4-1 and J usage is TRBJ1-1; the D gene is possibly TRBD1 (5 bases). The germline gives CDR1 MGHRA, CDR2 YSYEKL. The V end lost 3 bases, the J end lost 1 base, and 18 bases lay between the germline ends. The CDR3 is 17 residues long. The CDR3 DNA is TGCGCCAGCAGCCAGCATGACAGCCCTGACCCGAACACTGAAGCTTTCTTT. Protein sequence: CASSQHDSPDPNTEAFF.